The clone carrying this T cell receptor beta chain turned up a few times. Its antigen is not known. This entry comes from a study of Ad26.COV2.S vaccination and SARS-CoV-2 variants. For the study at large: Intramuscular Ad26.COV2.S at 5x10^10 or 1x10^11 viral particles. Study-level points and caveats: Vaccine recipients surpassed placebo recipients in spike-specific TCR breadth.

Trimming left V 4 bases short and J 3 bases short, with 15 bases between. This CDR3 has 16 amino acids. Germline lookup yields CDR1 MNHEY and CDR2 SVGAGI. Method: immunoSEQ multiplex PCR; TCRdb's copy keeps in-frame clones and lacks some. The table shows some 340,000 clones, with just under 85% occurring only once. Indicated treatment: 15 to 20 received Ad26.COV2.S at low or high dose, single or two shots; roughly 5 received placebo; per-sample allocation not given. Samples were taken on day 63 after the first vaccine or placebo injection. Boston provided a donor who was an adult aged 18-55 years. The specimen was peripheral blood, collected in a trial of Ad26.COV2.S vaccine versus placebo. This receptor was identified in a person between 18 and 65 years old who received the Ad26.COV2.S COVID-19 vaccine or a placebo. The chain is built from TRBV6-5 and TRBJ1-4; TRBD1 might be the D (6 bases). The CDR3 coding sequence is TGTGCCAGCAGTTTTAATATAGGGGGGGCTAATGAAAAACTGTTTTTT. It translates to CASSFNIGGANEKLFF.